Shown below are 25 T cell receptor beta chains from a single sample sequenced in a study of blood T cell repertoires in COVID-19. Clones were read by immunoSEQ multiplex PCR, and TCRdb kept only the in-frame ones, dropping some. This table has hundreds of thousands of clones, 80% to 90% appearing once. The source material was peripheral blood. These receptors all stem from a man younger than 40 with active or convalescent COVID-19.

The chain couples TRBV5-4 to TRBJ2-7, with 8 bases aligning to TRBD1. V shed 4 bases, J shed 1 base, and the junction held 7 bases outside the gene matches. CDR1 is SGHNT, CDR2 YYREEE, per germline (reference sequence). The CDR3 spans 15 residues. CDR3 protein: CASSGPDRASYEQYF. CDR3 nucleotide sequence: TGTGCCAGCAGCGGGCCGGACAGGGCATCCTACGAGCAGTACTTC. The full variable domain, rest sourced from reference TRBV5-4 and TRBJ2-7, is ETGVTQSPTHLIKTRGQQVTLRCSSQSGHNTVSWYQQALGQGPQFIFQYYREEENGRGNFPPRFSGLQFPNYSSELNVNALELDDSALYLCASSGPDRASYEQYFGPGTRLTVT.

The rearrangement links TRBV7-2 to TRBJ2-5, with D possibly being TRBD2 (8 bases). The CDR3 has 17 residues. Germline CDR1 is SGHTA and CDR2 is FQGNSA. The CDR3, as DNA: TGTGCAGAGGGGGCGGGAGGTGTAGTGACGAGGCAAGAGACCCAGTACTTC. Translated, it gives CAEGAGGVVTRQETQYF.

This rearrangement joins TRBV3-1 (or the pseudogene TRBV3-2) to TRBJ1-4; unclear D gene. Trimming removed 2 bases at V and 8 bases at J, with 6 bases between. The germline V gene encodes CDR1 LGHDT and CDR2 YNNKEL (reference sequence). The CDR3 runs 12 residues. The CDR3 loop is CASSQLEEKLFF. The DNA for the CDR3 is TGTGCCAGCAGCCAACTGGAGGAAAAACTGTTTTTT.

V and J are TRBV3-1 (or the pseudogene TRBV3-2) and TRBJ1-4; no definite D call. The CDR3 consists of 14 residues. The V gene's germline CDR1 is LGHDT and CDR2 YNNKEL (reference sequence). The ends were cut back, 1 base at V and 6 bases at J, with 9 bases in the middle. The DNA for the CDR3 is TGTGCCAGCAGCCAAGGAGGAGGGCATGAAAAACTGTTTTTT. Encoded protein: CASSQGGGHEKLFF.

This chain joins TRBV12-5 and TRBJ2-7; 8 bases are shared with TRBD2. The V segment lost 2 bases and the J segment 6 bases; nucleotides outside the gene matches: 0. Germline assignment: CDR1 LGHNT and CDR2 FRNRAP. The CDR3 contains 12 residues. CDR3 region: CASGLSGGEQYF. In DNA form, the CDR3 reads TGTGCTAGTGGTTTGAGCGGGGGCGAGCAGTACTTC. The full variable domain, in which reference TRBV12-5 and TRBJ2-7 provide the parts outside the CDR3, is DARVTQTPRHKVTEMGQEVTMRCQPILGHNTVFWYRQTMMQGLELLAYFRNRAPLDDSGMPKDRFSAEMPDATLATLKIQPSEPRDSAVYFCASGLSGGEQYFGPGTRLTVT.

The J gene is TRBJ2-7, the V gene TRBV15; D is unclear. CDR1 is LNHNV and CDR2 is YYDKDF in the germline V gene (reference sequence). The CDR3 runs to 12 residues. Trimming took 5 bases from V and 5 from J, leaving 10 bases between them. CDR3 bases: TGTGCCACCAGCGGGTCAACAGACGAGCAGTACTTC. It translates to CATSGSTDEQYF.

CDR3 region: CASSLQGVNTEAFF. The CDR3, as DNA: TGTGCCAGCAGCTTACAGGGGGTGAACACTGAAGCTTTCTTT. The chain has TRBV7-9 and TRBJ1-1, with 7 bases lining up with TRBD1. The junction had 0 bases not matched to a gene; V was cut back by 2 bases and J by 0 bases. CDR3 length equals 14 residues. Germline CDR1 reads SEHNR; CDR2 reads FQNEAQ (reference sequence).

The rearrangement uses TRBV6-5 and TRBJ1-2; tentative D call: TRBD1 (6 bases). Germline assignment: CDR1 MNHEY and CDR2 SVGAGI. This CDR3 contains 12 residues. V was cut by 6 bases and J by 4 bases, with 9 bases left in between. Written as DNA, the CDR3 is TGTGCCAGCAGGGGGACAATCTATGGCTACACCTTC. Residues: CASRGTIYGYTF.

The chain combines TRBV30 with TRBJ1-2; 7 nucleotides agree with TRBD1. Germline-derived CDR1 and CDR2 are GTSNPN and SVGIG (reference sequence). The CDR3 has 16 amino acids. V lost 2 bases, J lost 4 bases, and 13 bases stayed unmatched. CDR3 in DNA: TGTGCCTGGAGTCGGGACGCAGGGGGTAAAGGCTATGGCTACACCTTC. As protein: CAWSRDAGGKGYGYTF. Full variable domain (outside the CDR3, taken from reference TRBV30 and TRBJ1-2): SQTIHQWPATLVQPVGSPLSLECTVEGTSNPNLYWYRQAAGRGLQLLFYSVGIGQISSEVPQNLSASRPQDRQFILSSKKLLLSDSGFYLCAWSRDAGGKGYGYTFGSGTRLTVV.

The rearrangement uses TRBV7-2 and TRBJ1-5, with TRBD1 identical over 9 bases. V was pared by 6 bases and J by 5 bases, with 8 bases of the junction left unmatched. The CDR3 runs to 15 residues. The V gene's germline CDR1 is SGHTA and CDR2 FQGNSA. The CDR3 region has the DNA TGTGCCAGCAGTGGACAGGGGTTAACAGATCAGCCCCAGCATTTT. Amino acid sequence: CASSGQGLTDQPQHF.

This clone was observed once. The V gene is TRBV14, the J gene TRBJ1-1; 8 nucleotides match TRBD1. CDR3 length: 14 amino acids. The germline V gene encodes CDR1 SGHDN and CDR2 FVKESK. V was clipped by 5 bases and J by 8 bases; unmatched bases: 10. The CDR3 sequence: CASSARRQGWEAFF. CDR3 in DNA: TGTGCCAGCAGCGCCCGTAGACAGGGGTGGGAAGCTTTCTTT. The whole variable domain, filled in from reference TRBV14 and TRBJ1-1, reads EAGVTQFPSHSVIEKGQTVTLRCDPISGHDNLYWYRRVMGKEIKFLLHFVKESKQDESGMPNNRFLAERTGGTYSTLKVQPAELEDSGVYFCASSARRQGWEAFFGQGTRLTVV.

This chain joins TRBV4-1 and TRBJ1-2, with 9 bases that match TRBD1. The V segment lost 2 bases and the J segment 3 bases; nucleotides outside the gene matches: 4. Per germline, CDR1 MGHRA and CDR2 YSYEKL. The CDR3 runs 15 residues. The CDR3 bases are TGCGCCAGCAGCCAAACAGGGGGCTGGGACTATGGCTACACCTTC. Translating it yields CASSQTGGWDYGYTF.

A single count supports this clone. The CDR3 DNA reads TGTGCCTTGGGGGGAGGGGGTAATTCACCCCTCCACTTT. As protein: CALGGGGNSPLHF. The chain uses TRBV30 and TRBJ1-6; TRBD1 is a possible D gene (6 bases). The CDR3 totals 13 residues. In germline, CDR1 is GTSNPN, CDR2 SVGIG (reference sequence). V was shortened by 7 bases and J by 6 bases, with 13 bases between the two germline ends.

The chain links TRBV7-2 to TRBJ2-7; perhaps TRBD1 as D (5 bases). This CDR3 is built from 13 residues. V shed 5 bases and J shed 2 bases, with 10 bases lying between them. Germline CDR1 and CDR2: SGHTA and FQGNSA. CDR3 protein: CASSADTAYEQYF. Here the CDR3 DNA reads TGTGCCAGCAGCGCGGACACCGCCTACGAGCAGTACTTC. Based on the CDR3 plus reference TRBV7-2 and TRBJ2-7, the full variable domain is GAGVSQSPSNKVTEKGKDVELRCDPISGHTALYWYRQSLGQGLEFLIYFQGNSAPDKSGLPSDRFSAERTGGSVSTLTIQRTQQEDSAVYLCASSADTAYEQYFGPGTRLTVT.

V and J are TRBV30 and TRBJ1-2; 7 bases fit TRBD1. V gave up 2 bases and J gave up 8 bases; unmatched junction bases: 11. The CDR3 loop spans 14 amino acids. CDR1 and CDR2 from the germline V gene are GTSNPN and SVGIG (reference sequence). The CDR3 loop reads CAWSRTDRVRGYTF. In DNA, the CDR3 is TGTGCCTGGAGTCGGACCGACAGGGTTCGGGGCTACACCTTC.

The count of this clone is one. CDR3 bases: TGTGCCAGTAGTATTACGGGACAGAGTTACACCGGGGAGCTGTTTTTT. Residues: CASSITGQSYTGELFF. V is TRBV19 and J is TRBJ2-2, with 7 bases aligning to TRBD1. The CDR3 runs 16 residues. V was pared by 3 bases and J by 3 bases, with 7 bases of the junction left unmatched. CDR1 and CDR2 (germline): LNHDA, SQIVND (reference sequence).

This clone was seen a handful of times. This chain links TRBV12-3 or TRBV12-4 with TRBJ2-7, with a weak D call TRBD2 (5 bases). V was cut by 5 bases and J by 7 bases, with 12 bases left in between. The CDR3 has 12 residues. CDR3 in DNA: TGTGCCAGCAGTCCCTCCCGGAGGGAGCAGTACTTC. It yields the protein CASSPSRREQYF.

The rearrangement links TRBV24-1 to TRBJ2-5; possibly TRBD2 for D (7 bases). The germline gives CDR1 KGHDR, CDR2 SFDVKD. This CDR3 has 16 residues. With 9 bases removed from V and 3 bases from J, the gap between germline ends came to 22 bases. The CDR3 DNA reads TGTGCCACCTCCCTGGGCGGGGGCCTACCAAAAGAGACCCAGTACTTC. Encoded protein: CATSLGGGLPKETQYF.

The rearrangement uses TRBV19 and TRBJ2-7; D possibly corresponds to TRBD2 (6 bases). CDR3 length: 12 residues. The germline V gene has CDR1 LNHDA and CDR2 SQIVND (reference sequence). Trimming pared 3 bases from V and 3 bases from J, leaving 6 bases between. CDR3 loop: CASSMEGYEQYF. For the CDR3, the DNA is TGTGCCAGTAGTATGGAGGGCTACGAGCAGTACTTC.

This clone was counted a few times. The chain recombines TRBV30 with TRBJ2-7, with D possibly matching TRBD2 (6 bases). Trimming shortened V by 1 base and J by 4 bases, and 14 bases separated the two germline ends. CDR3 length: 14 residues. Germline assignment: CDR1 GTSNPN and CDR2 SVGIG (reference sequence). CDR3 coding DNA: TGTGCCTGGAGTGACGGGGGTTTCAAGTACGAGCAGTACTTC. This gives the protein CAWSDGGFKYEQYF. Variable domain in full (rest from reference TRBV30 and TRBJ2-7): SQTIHQWPATLVQPVGSPLSLECTVEGTSNPNLYWYRQAAGRGLQLLFYSVGIGQISSEVPQNLSASRPQDRQFILSSKKLLLSDSGFYLCAWSDGGFKYEQYFGPGTRLTVT.

The chain combines TRBV25-1 with TRBJ2-5; TRBD1 might be the D (6 bases). The germline V and J ends were trimmed by 1 base and 5 bases, with 8 bases remaining between them. CDR3 length: 13 amino acids. In germline, CDR1 is MGHDK, CDR2 SYGVNS. The CDR3 coding sequence is TGTGCCAGCAGTGAATTTCAGGGGGAGACCCAGTACTTC. Translating gives CASSEFQGETQYF.

DNA of the CDR3: TGTGCCAGCAGCCAAGGGTGGCCACCCTACGAGCAGTACTTC. Residues: CASSQGWPPYEQYF. This chain connects TRBV14 to TRBJ2-7; D is uncertain. Germline CDR1 is SGHDN and CDR2 is FVKESK. CDR3 length: 14 amino acids. V was clipped by 1 base and J by 2 bases, with 9 bases between them.

The J gene is TRBJ2-1, the V gene TRBV5-8; D unclear. The CDR3 has 15 residues. Per germline, CDR1 SGHTS and CDR2 YDEGEE. The V and J ends lost 5 bases and 2 bases respectively, with 14 bases between them. CDR3 sequence reads: CASSRHLSAYNEQFF. As DNA, the CDR3 is TGTGCCAGCAGTCGACACCTATCGGCCTACAATGAGCAGTTCTTC.

J is TRBJ1-2 and V is TRBV4-1; D is perhaps TRBD1 (5 bases). Germline CDR1 and CDR2: MGHRA and YSYEKL. There are 14 residues in the CDR3. V was trimmed by 5 bases and J by 4 bases, leaving 14 bases between them. CDR3 residues: CASSVSGLGYGYTF. In DNA, the CDR3 is TGCGCCAGCAGCGTTTCAGGGCTGGGCTATGGCTACACCTTC.

The rearrangement joins TRBV18 to TRBJ1-2, with 7 bases lining up with TRBD1. V trimming: 5 bases; J trimming: 4 bases; junction bases outside the gene matches: 10. Germline assignment: CDR1 KGHSH and CDR2 LQKENI. This CDR3 has 15 amino acids. CDR3 nucleotides: TGTGCCAGCTCATTGCAGACAGGGAAACCCTATGGCTACACCTTC. This sequence encodes CASSLQTGKPYGYTF. Drawing the rest from reference TRBV18 and TRBJ1-2, the complete variable domain is NAGVMQNPRHLVRRRGQEARLRCSPMKGHSHVYWYRQLPEEGLKFMVYLQKENIIDESGMPKERFSAEFPKEGPSILRIQQVVRGDSAAYFCASSLQTGKPYGYTFGSGTRLTVV.